These 28 T cell receptor beta chains were sequenced from one sample in a study of cytomegalovirus exposure and HLA in healthy donors. PCR employed 60 Vbeta and 13 Jbeta primers. The assay was immunoSEQ multiplex PCR, and TCRdb's table has in-frame clones only and misses some. Of about 88,000 clones detected, 90% appear once; the ten largest clones hold roughly 2.2%. The sample consisted of PBMCs. These receptors all stem from a young man in good health and CMV-seronegative.

V gene TRBV11-3 combines with J gene TRBJ2-1, with no clear D. V was shortened by 0 bases and J by 9 bases, with 9 bases between the two germline ends. CDR3 length equals 13 residues. CDR1 is SGHNT, CDR2 YENEEA, per germline. CDR3 sequence: CASSLDFRSEQFF. Written as DNA, the CDR3 is TGTGCCAGCAGCTTAGATTTTCGGAGTGAGCAGTTCTTC.

Turning to this clone: The same CDR3 is also encoded by other DNA sequences in this sample. This chain links TRBV7-2 with TRBJ2-3; TRBD1 is a possible D gene (5 bases). CDR3 length equals 13 residues. Trimming pared 5 bases from V and 5 bases from J, leaving 11 bases between. CDR1 and CDR2 (germline): SGHTA, FQGNSA. CDR3 in amino acids: CASSRQSGDTQYF. CDR3 DNA sequence: TGTGCCAGCAGCCGACAGTCCGGAGATACGCAGTATTTT.

This chain uses TRBV2 with TRBJ2-1, with TRBD1 matching 11 bases. Germline assignment: CDR1 SNHLY and CDR2 FYNNEI. The CDR3 consists of 16 residues. V lost 8 bases, J lost 0 bases, and 6 bases stayed unmatched. CDR3 nucleotide sequence: TGTGCCAGCGGCGGGGGGACAGGGGGCTCCTACAATGAGCAGTTCTTC. Its protein product is CASGGGTGGSYNEQFF.

The chain recombines TRBV10-3 with TRBJ1-1; 8 bases are a match to TRBD1. The CDR3 is made up of 13 amino acids. CDR1 is ENHRY, CDR2 SYGVKD, per germline. Trimming removed 7 bases from V and 1 base from J; junction bases left unmatched: 2. The CDR3 DNA reads TGTGCCATCACCGACAGGGGGAACACTGAAGCTTTCTTT. Amino acid sequence: CAITDRGNTEAFF.

The chain couples TRBV6-5 to TRBJ1-1; D uncertain. The germline V gene has CDR1 MNHEY and CDR2 SVGAGI. This CDR3 is 13 amino acids long. V lost 4 bases, J lost 3 bases, and 9 bases lay in between. The CDR3 protein is CASSFPVDTEAFF. DNA for the CDR3: TGTGCCAGCAGTTTCCCAGTTGACACTGAAGCTTTCTTT.

The V and J genes are TRBV4-3 and TRBJ2-6; 10 bases line up with TRBD2. The CDR3 extends over 16 amino acids. CDR1 and CDR2 from the germline V gene are LGHNA and YSLEER. The junction had 1 base not matched to a gene; V was cut back by 5 bases and J by 0 bases. The CDR3 nucleotides read TGCGCCAGCAGCGTAGCGGGGGGCTCTGGGGCCAACGTCCTGACTTTC. Translated, it gives CASSVAGGSGANVLTF.

This sequence joins TRBV28 and TRBJ1-5; no definite D call. This CDR3 is 15 amino acids long. Germline assignment: CDR1 MDHEN and CDR2 SYDVKM. V was cut by 5 bases and J by 7 bases, with 18 bases left in between. CDR3 DNA sequence: TGTGCCAGCAGTCCGCCCCACAGAAACAGCCAGCCCCAGCATTTT. Protein product: CASSPPHRNSQPQHF.

Only a few counts were recorded for this clone. The CDR3 protein is CASSTIQGSEAFF. The DNA of the CDR3 is TGTGCCAGCAGTACCATACAGGGCTCTGAAGCTTTCTTT. The chain uses TRBV2 and TRBJ1-1; TRBD1 might be the D (6 bases). This CDR3 has 13 residues. The germline V gene encodes CDR1 SNHLY and CDR2 FYNNEI. The germline V and J ends were trimmed by 5 bases and 6 bases, with 13 bases remaining between them.

The chain carries TRBV4-2 and TRBJ2-1, with 13 bases that match TRBD2. Germline V gives CDR1 LGHNA, CDR2 YNFKEQ. The CDR3 runs 16 residues. V was clipped by 1 base and J by 9 bases; unmatched bases: 6. The CDR3 coding sequence is TGTGCCAGCAGCCAAGGAACTAGCGGGAGGGCCGGTGAGCAGTTCTTC. It translates to CASSQGTSGRAGEQFF.

As concerns this clone: Its ends do not fully match the called genes, so a read error is possible. This chain joins TRBV7-7 and TRBJ2-5; D unclear. Gene TRBJ2-7 matches the end of the DNA better, so the J call may be wrong. Looked up from germline, CDR1 is SSHAT and CDR2 is FNYEAQ (reference sequence). The CDR3 covers 13 residues. CDR3 loop: CASSLGQNYEQYF. Here the CDR3 DNA reads TGTGCTAGCAGCTTAGGTCAGAACTACGAGCAGTACTTC.

On this clone itself: The sample holds other DNA sequences that translate to the same CDR3. This sequence joins TRBV27 and TRBJ2-5; 9 nucleotides match TRBD2. Germline V gene sequence: CDR1 MNHEY, CDR2 SMNVEV (reference sequence). V lost 5 bases, J lost 5 bases, and 12 bases stayed unmatched. This CDR3 is 16 amino acids long. The CDR3 loop reads CASSHSSGRSGETQYF. The CDR3 DNA follows: TGTGCCAGCAGTCATAGTAGCGGGAGATCTGGGGAGACCCAGTACTTC.

The chain employs TRBV7-2 and TRBJ2-2; possibly TRBD1 for D (5 bases). The CDR3 loop spans 16 amino acids. Trimming removed 2 bases at V and 4 bases at J, with 14 bases between. The germline V gene has CDR1 SGHTA and CDR2 FQGNSA. The CDR3, as DNA: TGTGCCAGCAGCTTACGCGTGGCAGGGCGCACCGGGGAGCTGTTTTTT. Translation: CASSLRVAGRTGELFF.

The CDR3 DNA reads TGCGCCAGCAGCCAATTTGGGACTCGGGCCCTTAATGAGCAGTTCTTC. Its protein is CASSQFGTRALNEQFF. V gene TRBV4-1 combines with J gene TRBJ2-1, with D possibly matching TRBD2 (6 bases). CDR3 size: 16 residues. The germline V gene encodes CDR1 MGHRA and CDR2 YSYEKL. V was trimmed by 2 bases and J by 7 bases, leaving 18 bases between them.

The J gene is TRBJ2-5, the V gene TRBV6-5, with 10 bases identical to TRBD1. With 0 bases clipped from V and 7 bases from J, the junction kept 8 bases outside the gene matches. Germline values: CDR1 MNHEY, CDR2 SVGAGI. This CDR3 comprises 16 residues. The CDR3 sequence is CASSYSGQGISGTQYF. The DNA for the CDR3 is TGTGCCAGCAGTTACTCGGGACAGGGGATAAGTGGGACCCAGTACTTC.

This chain connects TRBV28 to TRBJ1-5; 8 nucleotides agree with TRBD1. Germline CDR1 and CDR2: MDHEN and SYDVKM. V lost 7 bases to trimming and J lost 7 bases; unmatched junction nucleotides: 12. The length of the CDR3 is 15 residues. The CDR3 spells CASTEPRGREQPQHF. CDR3 coding DNA: TGTGCCAGCACTGAACCCAGGGGGCGCGAGCAGCCCCAGCATTTT.

This chain links TRBV6-1 with TRBJ2-2, with D unresolved. This CDR3 has 14 residues. V dropped 6 bases and J dropped 1 base, with 9 bases sitting between them. CDR1 is MNHNS and CDR2 is SASEGT in the germline V gene. This CDR3 reads CASSHLMNTGELFF. The DNA of the CDR3 is TGTGCCAGCAGCCACCTAATGAACACCGGGGAGCTGTTTTTT.

V usage is TRBV6-1 and J usage is TRBJ2-3; 12 positions match TRBD2. V lost 5 bases, J lost 3 bases, and 3 bases stayed unmatched. The CDR3 covers 15 residues. CDR1 and CDR2 from the germline V gene are MNHNS and SASEGT. The CDR3 sequence: CASSSTSGRTDTQYF. CDR3 coding DNA: TGTGCCAGCAGTTCAACTAGCGGGAGGACAGATACGCAGTATTTT.

The chain recombines TRBV10-3 with TRBJ2-5; TRBD2 matches 10 bases. Unmatched junction bases numbered 5, after V lost 4 bases and J lost 3 bases. CDR3 size: 15 residues. CDR1 and CDR2 from the germline V gene are ENHRY and SYGVKD. The CDR3 sequence: CAISGALAGEETQYF. CDR3 DNA: TGTGCCATCAGTGGGGCCCTAGCGGGAGAAGAGACCCAGTACTTC.

The rearrangement uses TRBV5-3 and TRBJ2-1, with 10 bases lining up with TRBD1. TRBV5-3 is labeled an ORF, and its function is uncertain. The CDR3 is made up of 16 amino acids. V shed 0 bases, J shed 2 bases, and the junction held 2 bases outside the gene matches. CDR3 sequence (DNA): TGTGCCAGAAGCTTGGGGGACAGGGGTCCCTACAATGAGCAGTTCTTC. This sequence encodes CARSLGDRGPYNEQFF.

This chain joins TRBV4-3 and TRBJ2-3; a possible D gene is TRBD2 (6 bases). Per the germline V gene, CDR1 is LGHNA and CDR2 is YSLEER. There are 17 residues in the CDR3. V lost 1 base and J 2 bases, leaving 16 bases between the germline ends. CDR3 residues: CASSQGFFGGNTDTQYF. DNA for the CDR3: TGCGCCAGCAGCCAAGGTTTTTTCGGGGGAAACACAGATACGCAGTATTTT.

V and J are TRBV5-8 and TRBJ2-7, with 9 bases lining up with TRBD1. J lost 4 bases, V lost 3 bases, and 11 bases had no gene match. The V gene's germline CDR1 is SGHTS and CDR2 YDEGEE. The CDR3 totals 16 residues. Here the CDR3 reads CASSSSMGTGPYEQYF. CDR3 coding DNA: TGTGCCAGCAGCTCGTCAATGGGGACAGGGCCTTACGAGCAGTACTTC.

The chain uses TRBV6-5 and TRBJ1-3; D possibly corresponds to TRBD1 (6 bases). Trimming left V 4 bases short and J 0 bases short, with 7 bases between. The CDR3 is made up of 14 amino acids. The V gene's germline CDR1 is MNHEY and CDR2 SVGAGI. The CDR3 sequence is CASSLDSSGNTIYF. CDR3 in DNA: TGTGCCAGCAGTTTGGACAGCTCTGGAAACACCATATATTTT.

V and J are TRBV19 and TRBJ2-7; 7 positions match TRBD1. Germline CDR1 LNHDA, CDR2 SQIVND (reference sequence). The trim removed 3 bases at V and 2 bases at J, leaving 7 bases unmatched. This CDR3 is built from 15 residues. Written as DNA, the CDR3 is TGTGCCAGTAGTATGTCGACAGGGTACACCTACGAGCAGTACTTC. This translates into CASSMSTGYTYEQYF.

The rearrangement joins TRBV4-3 to TRBJ2-5; TRBD1 might be the D (5 bases). The J call may not be correct, given that the DNA end is closer to TRBJ2-7. Germline values: CDR1 LGHNA, CDR2 YSLEER. This CDR3 region has 15 residues. The CDR3 region has the DNA TGCGCCAGCAGCCAAGTCACAGGTTGGTCCTACGAGCAGTACTTC. Protein product: CASSQVTGWSYEQYF.

The chain has TRBV7-9 and TRBJ1-4, with 7 bases identical to TRBD1. Germline V lookup: CDR1 SEHNR, CDR2 FQNEAQ (reference sequence). CDR3 length equals 14 residues. Losses at the gene ends were 5 bases for V and 8 bases for J; bases not matched to a gene: 8. The CDR3 nucleotides are TGTGCCAGCAGCCCCCGGGACAGTCAAGAAAAACTGTTTTTT. Amino acids: CASSPRDSQEKLFF.

The chain links TRBV6-4 to TRBJ2-2; no reliable D call. This CDR3 is built from 15 residues. Germline loops: CDR1 MRHNA, CDR2 SNTAGT. Trimming removed 5 bases from V and 0 bases from J, with 10 bases in between. As DNA, the CDR3 is TGTGCCAGCAGTCTTTCCAGCGCGAACACCGGGGAGCTGTTTTTT. Translation: CASSLSSANTGELFF.

The V and J genes are TRBV7-3 and TRBJ2-2; 16 bases align to TRBD2. The junction had 5 bases not matched to a gene; V was cut back by 3 bases and J by 4 bases. Germline CDR1 reads SGHTA; CDR2 reads FQGTGA. The CDR3 contains 18 residues. The CDR3: CASSFTGLAGGSTGELFF. The CDR3 DNA reads TGTGCCAGCAGCTTTACGGGACTAGCGGGAGGGAGCACCGGGGAGCTGTTTTTT.

In its sample, this clone was seen once. One end of the junction fails to match germline, which may point to a read error. The chain joins TRBV7-9 to TRBJ1-5, with D possibly TRBD1 on 5 matching bases. The CDR3 is 14 residues long. The germline CDR1 and CDR2 sequences are SEHNR and FQNEAQ (reference sequence). CDR3 DNA sequence: TGTTCCAGCAGCCAGGGTAGAACCCATCAGCCCCAGCATTTT. Amino acids: CSSSQGRTHQPQHF.